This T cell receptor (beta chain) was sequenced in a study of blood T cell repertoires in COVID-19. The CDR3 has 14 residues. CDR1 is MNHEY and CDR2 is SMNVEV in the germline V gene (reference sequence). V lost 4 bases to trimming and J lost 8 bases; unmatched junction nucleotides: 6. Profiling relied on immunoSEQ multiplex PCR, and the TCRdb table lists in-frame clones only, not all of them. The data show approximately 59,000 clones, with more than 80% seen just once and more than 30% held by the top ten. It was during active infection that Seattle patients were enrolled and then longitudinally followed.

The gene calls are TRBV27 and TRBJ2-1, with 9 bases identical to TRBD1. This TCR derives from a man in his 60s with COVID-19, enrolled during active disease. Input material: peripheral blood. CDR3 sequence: CASSSDRGYDEQFF. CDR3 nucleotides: TGTGCCAGCAGTTCAGACAGGGGGTACGATGAGCAGTTCTTC.